Given below is one TCR beta chain in context. The V and J ends lost 1 base and 0 bases, in that order; junction bases with no gene match: 10. Germline V gene data show CDR1 as PRHDT and CDR2 as FYEKMQ (reference sequence). The CDR3 consists of 18 residues. Vbeta (60) and Jbeta (13) primers were used in the PCR. The assay was immunoSEQ multiplex PCR, and TCRdb's table has in-frame clones only and misses some. The repertoire holds over 200,000 clones, 77% seen once, with 2.7% in the top ten. The sample originates from a study of cytomegalovirus exposure and HLA in healthy donors. Sequencing was performed on PBMCs. The V and J genes are TRBV13 and TRBJ2-7; TRBD2 aligns across 9 bases. This sequence originates from a woman aged 55 to 70 in good health and CMV-seropositive. CDR3 sequence reads: CASSLEGMSGGTSYEQYF. The CDR3 region has the DNA TGTGCCAGCAGCTTAGAGGGGATGAGCGGGGGGACCTCCTACGAGCAGTACTTC.